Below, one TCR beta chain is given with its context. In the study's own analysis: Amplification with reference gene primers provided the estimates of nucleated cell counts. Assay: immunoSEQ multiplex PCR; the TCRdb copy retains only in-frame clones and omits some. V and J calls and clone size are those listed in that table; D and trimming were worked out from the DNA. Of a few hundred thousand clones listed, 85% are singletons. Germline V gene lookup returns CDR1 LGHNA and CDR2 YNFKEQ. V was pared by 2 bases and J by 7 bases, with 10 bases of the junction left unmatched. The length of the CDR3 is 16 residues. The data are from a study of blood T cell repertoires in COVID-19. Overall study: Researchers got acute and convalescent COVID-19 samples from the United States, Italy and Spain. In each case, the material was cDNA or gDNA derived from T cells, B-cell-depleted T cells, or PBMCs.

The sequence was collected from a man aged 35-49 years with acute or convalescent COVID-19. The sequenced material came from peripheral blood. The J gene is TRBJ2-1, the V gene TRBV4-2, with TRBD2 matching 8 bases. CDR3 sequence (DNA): TGTGCCAGCAGCCAAAGCCCAGGACTAGCAGGGAATGAGCAGTTCTTC. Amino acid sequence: CASSQSPGLAGNEQFF.